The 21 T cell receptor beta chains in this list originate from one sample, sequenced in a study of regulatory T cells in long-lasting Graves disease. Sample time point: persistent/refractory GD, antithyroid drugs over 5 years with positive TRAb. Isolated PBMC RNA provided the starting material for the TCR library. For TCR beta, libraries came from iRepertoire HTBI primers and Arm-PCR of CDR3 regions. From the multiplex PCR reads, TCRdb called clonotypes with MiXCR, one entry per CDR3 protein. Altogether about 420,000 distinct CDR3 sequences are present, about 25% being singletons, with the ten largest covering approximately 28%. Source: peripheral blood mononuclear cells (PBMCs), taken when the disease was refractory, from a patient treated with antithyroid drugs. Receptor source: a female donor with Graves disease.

The CDR3 spells CASSPDRLSHEQYF. The CDR3 bases are TGTGCCAGCAGTCCCGACAGGCTGAGCCACGAGCAGTACTTC. The chain combines TRBV25-1 with TRBJ2-7, with TRBD1 as a possible D gene (6 bases). V shed 5 bases and J shed 5 bases, with 16 bases lying between them. The germline gives CDR1 MGHDK, CDR2 SYGVNS. The CDR3 runs to 14 residues.

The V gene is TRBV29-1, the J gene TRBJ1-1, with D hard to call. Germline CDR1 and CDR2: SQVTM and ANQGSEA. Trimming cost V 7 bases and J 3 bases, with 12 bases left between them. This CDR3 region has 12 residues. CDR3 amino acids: CSAVNTDTEAFF. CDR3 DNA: TGCAGCGCCGTCAACACGGACACTGAAGCTTTCTTT.

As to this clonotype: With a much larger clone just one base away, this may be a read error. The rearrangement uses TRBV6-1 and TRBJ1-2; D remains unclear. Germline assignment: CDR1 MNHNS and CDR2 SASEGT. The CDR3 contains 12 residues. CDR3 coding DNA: TGTGTCAGCAGTGACTCACCCGGTGGCTACACCTTC. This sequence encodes CVSSDSPGGYTF.

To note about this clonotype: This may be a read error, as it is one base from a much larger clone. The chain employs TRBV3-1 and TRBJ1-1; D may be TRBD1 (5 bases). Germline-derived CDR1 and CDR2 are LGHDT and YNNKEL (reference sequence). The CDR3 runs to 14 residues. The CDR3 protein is CASSQIGGNTVAFF. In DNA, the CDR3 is TGTGCCAGCAGCCAAATCGGGGGGAACACTGTAGCTTTCTTT.

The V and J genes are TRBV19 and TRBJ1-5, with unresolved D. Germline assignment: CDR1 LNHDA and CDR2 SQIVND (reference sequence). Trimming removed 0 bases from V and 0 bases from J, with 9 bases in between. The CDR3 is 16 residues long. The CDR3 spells CASSIEAGNSNQPQHF. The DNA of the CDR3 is TGTGCCAGTAGTATAGAGGCCGGGAATAGCAATCAGCCCCAGCATTTT.

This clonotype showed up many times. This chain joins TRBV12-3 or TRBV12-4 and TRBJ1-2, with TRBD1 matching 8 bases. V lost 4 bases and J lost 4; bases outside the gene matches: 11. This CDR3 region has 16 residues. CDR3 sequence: CASSSGQGESFYGYTF. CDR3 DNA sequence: TGTGCCAGCAGTTCCGGACAGGGAGAATCCTTCTATGGCTACACCTTC.

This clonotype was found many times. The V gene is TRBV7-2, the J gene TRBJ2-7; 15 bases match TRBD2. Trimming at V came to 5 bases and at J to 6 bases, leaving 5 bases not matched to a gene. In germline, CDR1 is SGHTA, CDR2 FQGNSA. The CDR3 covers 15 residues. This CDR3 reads CASSVGLAGGGEQYF. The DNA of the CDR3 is TGTGCCAGCAGCGTGGGACTAGCGGGAGGAGGCGAGCAGTACTTC.

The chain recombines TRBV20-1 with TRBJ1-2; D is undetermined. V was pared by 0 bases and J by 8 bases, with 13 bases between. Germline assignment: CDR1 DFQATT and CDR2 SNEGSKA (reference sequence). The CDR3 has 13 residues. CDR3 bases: TGCAGTGCTAGAGATGTCCGGACGAGGGGCTACACCTTC. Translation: CSARDVRTRGYTF.

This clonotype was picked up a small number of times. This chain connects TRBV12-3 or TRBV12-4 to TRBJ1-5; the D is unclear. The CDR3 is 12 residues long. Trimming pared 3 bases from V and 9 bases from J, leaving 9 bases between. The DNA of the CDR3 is TGTGCCAGCAGTTTTTTTCAGGCGCCCCAGCATTTT. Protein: CASSFFQAPQHF.

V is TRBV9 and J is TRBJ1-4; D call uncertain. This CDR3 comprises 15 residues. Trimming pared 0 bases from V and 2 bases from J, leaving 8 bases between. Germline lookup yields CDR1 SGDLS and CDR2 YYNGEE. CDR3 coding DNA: TGTGCCAGCAGCGTAGCCCCCTGGACTAATGAAAAACTGTTTTTT. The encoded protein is CASSVAPWTNEKLFF.

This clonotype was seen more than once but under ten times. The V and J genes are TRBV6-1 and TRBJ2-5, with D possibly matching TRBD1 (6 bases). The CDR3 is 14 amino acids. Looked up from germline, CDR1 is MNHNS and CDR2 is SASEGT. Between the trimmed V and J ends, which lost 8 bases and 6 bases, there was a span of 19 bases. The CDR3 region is CASSRVQGMKTQYF. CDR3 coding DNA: TGTGCCAGCTCTAGGGTGCAGGGGATGAAGACCCAGTACTTC.

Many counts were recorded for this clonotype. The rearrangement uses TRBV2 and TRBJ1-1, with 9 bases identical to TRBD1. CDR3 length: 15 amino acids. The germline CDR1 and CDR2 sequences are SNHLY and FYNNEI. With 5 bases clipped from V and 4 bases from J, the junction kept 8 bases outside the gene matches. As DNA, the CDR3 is TGTGCCAGCAGTAGGACAGGGGAAACAAGCACTGAAGCTTTCTTT. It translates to CASSRTGETSTEAFF.

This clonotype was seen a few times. In DNA, the CDR3 is TGCAGCGTTGTTAGCACTGGTAGGGGAGGGACAGTGTTTAAAGCTTTCTTT. Translating it yields CSVVSTGRGGTVFKAFF. The chain couples TRBV29-1 to TRBJ1-1; TRBD1 matches 7 bases. After removal of 4 bases from V and 9 bases from J, the junction contained 23 bases not matched to a gene. Germline V gene data show CDR1 as SQVTM and CDR2 as ANQGSEA. The CDR3 has 17 amino acids. The full variable domain, rest sourced from reference TRBV29-1 and TRBJ1-1, is SAVISQKPSRDICQRGTSLTIQCQVDSQVTMMFWYRQQPGQSLTLIATANQGSEATYESGFVIDKFPISRPNLTFSTLTVSNMSPEDSSIYLCSVVSTGRGGTVFKAFFGQGTRLTVV.

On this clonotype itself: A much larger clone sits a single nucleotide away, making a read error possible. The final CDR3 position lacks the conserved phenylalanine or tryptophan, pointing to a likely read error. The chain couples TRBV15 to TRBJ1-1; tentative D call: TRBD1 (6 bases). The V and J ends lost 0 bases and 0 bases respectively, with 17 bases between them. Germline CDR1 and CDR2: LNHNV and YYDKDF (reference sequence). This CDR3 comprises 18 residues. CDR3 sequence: CATSRDARGRAMNTEAFL. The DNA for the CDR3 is TGTGCCACCAGCAGAGATGCCAGGGGCCGAGCTATGAACACTGAAGCTTTCCTT.

CDR3 nucleotides: TGTGCCAGCAGTTTAGGAGGCAGGGGGCGAAATAGTGGCTACACCTTC. This gives the protein CASSLGGRGRNSGYTF. This sequence joins TRBV28 and TRBJ1-2; 8 bases line up with TRBD1. The CDR3 covers 16 residues. With 2 bases clipped from V and 7 bases from J, the junction kept 12 bases outside the gene matches. Per the germline V gene, CDR1 is MDHEN and CDR2 is SYDVKM.

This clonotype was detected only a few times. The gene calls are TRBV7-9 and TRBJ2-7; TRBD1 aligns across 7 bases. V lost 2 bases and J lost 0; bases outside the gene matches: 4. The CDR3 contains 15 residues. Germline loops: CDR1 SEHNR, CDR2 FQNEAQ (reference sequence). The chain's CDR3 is CASSLSGTASYEQYF. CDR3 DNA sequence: TGTGCCAGCAGCTTATCCGGGACAGCCTCCTACGAGCAGTACTTC.

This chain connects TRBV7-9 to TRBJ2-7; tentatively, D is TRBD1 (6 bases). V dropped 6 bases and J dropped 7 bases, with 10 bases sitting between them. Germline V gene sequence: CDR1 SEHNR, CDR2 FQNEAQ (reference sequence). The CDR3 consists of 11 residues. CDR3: CASRYGQEQYF. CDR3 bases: TGTGCCAGCAGGTATGGACAGGAGCAGTACTTC.

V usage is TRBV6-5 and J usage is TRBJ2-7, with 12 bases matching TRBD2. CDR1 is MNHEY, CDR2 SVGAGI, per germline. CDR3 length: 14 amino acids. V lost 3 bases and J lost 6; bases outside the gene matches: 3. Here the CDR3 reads CASSYGLAGTEQYF. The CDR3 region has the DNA TGTGCCAGCAGTTATGGACTAGCGGGAACCGAGCAGTACTTC.

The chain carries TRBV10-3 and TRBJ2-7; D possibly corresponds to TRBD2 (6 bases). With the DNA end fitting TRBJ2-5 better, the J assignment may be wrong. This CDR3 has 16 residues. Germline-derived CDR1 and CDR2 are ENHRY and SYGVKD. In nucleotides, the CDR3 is TGTGCCATCAGTGAGTCCGAGGAGAAGGGAGGAGAGACCCAGTACTTC. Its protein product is CAISESEEKGGETQYF.

In DNA, the CDR3 is TGTGCCAGCAGTTACGGCCCAGGGAGTCAGCCCCAGCATTTT. This encodes CASSYGPGSQPQHF. The J gene is TRBJ1-5, the V gene TRBV6-2 or TRBV6-3; maybe TRBD1 (5 bases). CDR1 and CDR2 (germline): MNHEY, SVGEGT. This CDR3 comprises 14 residues. Trimming stripped 2 bases from V and 6 bases from J, with 11 bases between.

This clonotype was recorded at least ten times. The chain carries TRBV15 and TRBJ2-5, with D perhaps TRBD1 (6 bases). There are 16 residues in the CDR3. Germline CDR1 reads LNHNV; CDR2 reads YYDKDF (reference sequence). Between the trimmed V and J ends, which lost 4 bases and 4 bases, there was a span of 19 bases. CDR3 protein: CATSTEQGRLAETQYF. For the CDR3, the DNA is TGTGCCACCAGCACCGAACAGGGCCGGCTGGCAGAGACCCAGTACTTC. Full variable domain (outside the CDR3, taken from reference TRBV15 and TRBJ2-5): DAMVIQNPRYQVTQFGKPVTLSCSQTLNHNVMYWYQQKSSQAPKLLFHYYDKDFNNEADTPDNFQSRRPNTSFCFLDIRSPGLGDTAMYLCATSTEQGRLAETQYFGPGTRLLVL.